What follows are 10 T cell receptor beta chains derived from one specimen sequenced in a study of immune heterogeneity within non-small cell lung tumors. Multiplex PCR relied on 32 V and 13 J primers to amplify TCR beta CDR3. Via MiXCR, TCRdb re-called the multiplex PCR reads, giving one row per CDR3 protein. The table shows 13,000 or so distinct CDR3 sequences, with about 25% occurring only once. The template consisted of bulk tumor genomic DNA, with about 600 ng used per sample. The authors collected several far-apart biopsies from each primary tumor during surgery. Surgery that was curative in intent was performed on patients with untreated, newly diagnosed non-small cell lung cancer. The material sequenced was lung tumor tissue. The receptors were gathered from a man aged 45-65 years with non-small cell lung cancer.

This clonotype is labeled as medium-sized (0.01 to 0.1%). The chain couples TRBV19 to TRBJ2-2; 7 positions match TRBD1. The CDR3 covers 15 residues. Trimming cost V 4 bases and J 2 bases; bases outside gene matches: 4. The germline V gene encodes CDR1 LNHDA and CDR2 SQIVND (reference sequence). CDR3 region: CASSNRQGNTGELFF. The DNA for the CDR3 is TGTGCCAGTAGTAACCGACAGGGTAACACCGGGGAGCTGTTTTTT.

This clonotype has ten or more counts. V is TRBV12-3 or TRBV12-4 and J is TRBJ1-2, with TRBD1 as a possible D gene (6 bases). The CDR3 consists of 12 residues. With 1 base removed from V and 7 bases from J, the gap between germline ends came to 7 bases. This CDR3 reads CASSLGGAGYTF. The CDR3 region has the DNA TGTGCCAGCAGTTTAGGGGGGGCTGGCTACACCTTC.

This clonotype is labeled as medium-sized. The V and J genes are TRBV10-3 and TRBJ2-7; D remains unclear. The CDR3 is made up of 11 amino acids. Germline V CDR1 and CDR2: ENHRY, SYGVKD. With 4 bases removed from V and 4 bases from J, the gap between germline ends came to 5 bases. Written as DNA, the CDR3 is TGTGCCATCAGTGGGGATTACGAGCAGTACTTC. This encodes CAISGDYEQYF.

A note on this clonotype: A much larger clone sits a single nucleotide away, making a read error possible. The chain recombines TRBV6-1 with TRBJ2-2; a weak D match, TRBD2 (5 bases). CDR1 is MNHNS, CDR2 SASEGT, per germline. This CDR3 region has 16 residues. CDR3 nucleotide sequence: TGTGCCAGCAGTCCCTCCTTTAGCGTGAACACCGGGGAGCTGTCTTTT. It yields the protein CASSPSFSVNTGELSF.

This clonotype was detected many times. Here the CDR3 reads CASSLRGGSYEQYF. CDR3 DNA: TGTGCCAGCAGCTTACGGGGAGGCTCCTACGAGCAGTACTTC. This chain connects TRBV11-3 to TRBJ2-7; TRBD2 is a possible D gene (6 bases). Germline V gene lookup returns CDR1 SGHNT and CDR2 YENEEA. CDR3 length: 14 residues. V was cut by 2 bases and J by 0 bases, with 8 bases left in between.

In this sample, this clonotype is medium-sized. J is TRBJ2-2 and V is TRBV11-2; no firm D call. The CDR3 contains 15 residues. The germline gives CDR1 SGHAT, CDR2 FQNNGV. V lost 7 bases and J 0 bases, leaving 12 bases between the germline ends. The CDR3 DNA follows: TGTGCCAGCATCCTCGCTAGGGCGAACACCGGGGAGCTGTTTTTT. It codes for CASILARANTGELFF.

This clonotype showed up many times. The chain uses TRBV6-4 and TRBJ2-1; D might be TRBD1 (6 bases). V lost 4 bases and J 4 bases, leaving 11 bases between the germline ends. Per the germline V gene, CDR1 is MRHNA and CDR2 is SNTAGT. This CDR3 region has 14 residues. In nucleotides, the CDR3 is TGTGCCAGCAGTGCCCAGGGGCAGTACAATGAGCAGTTCTTC. Its protein is CASSAQGQYNEQFF.

In its sample, this clonotype is medium-sized. This chain connects TRBV19 to TRBJ2-2; D is ambiguous. There are 14 residues in the CDR3. V lost 0 bases, J lost 1 base, and 3 bases lay in between. The germline CDR1 and CDR2 sequences are LNHDA and SQIVND (reference sequence). The CDR3 loop reads CASSIDRNTGELFF. DNA of the CDR3: TGTGCCAGTAGTATAGATAGGAACACCGGGGAGCTGTTTTTT.

A few counts support this clonotype. A much larger clone sits a single nucleotide away, making a read error possible. The chain has TRBV6-5 and TRBJ1-1; TRBD1 matches at 12 bases. Germline loops: CDR1 MNHEY, CDR2 SVGAGI. This CDR3 contains 15 residues. In DNA form, the CDR3 reads TGTGCCAGCAGTAACCGGGACAGGGGGCACACTGGAGCTTTCTTT. Translation gives CASSNRDRGHTGAFF.

The chain links TRBV29-1 to TRBJ1-1; TRBD1 might be the D (5 bases). CDR3 length: 12 amino acids. Deletions cut 7 bases from V and 0 bases from J, with 9 bases between. Germline loops: CDR1 SQVTM, CDR2 ANQGSEA. The DNA for the CDR3 is TGCAGCGCCGGGGGGGTGAACACTGAAGCTTTCTTT. Protein product: CSAGGVNTEAFF.